These 23 T cell receptor beta chains came from one sample sequenced in a study of shared clonotypes between healthy human individuals. Profiled with immunoSEQ multiplex PCR; TCRdb holds only in-frame clones, not every one. The sample lists approximately 500,000 clones, 81% occurring once. Sequenced input: PBMCs. The receptors come from a woman aged 40 to 49 in good health. Some clones in this sample may be carry-over from other donors' samples.

A few counts support this clone. The identical CDR3 is also encoded by other nucleotide sequences in the sample. This chain connects TRBV7-2 to TRBJ2-3; TRBD2 agrees at 11 bases. CDR1 SGHTA and CDR2 FQGNSA come from the germline V gene. The V and J ends lost 6 bases and 4 bases, in that order; junction bases with no gene match: 6. The CDR3 is 15 amino acids. The CDR3 bases are TGTGCCAGCAGTCTAGCGGGGGGAGGGGCAGATACGCAGTATTTT. This codes for CASSLAGGGADTQYF.

This clone was seen only once. The chain links TRBV19 to TRBJ2-4; 7 nucleotides match TRBD2. The CDR3 runs 13 residues. Per germline, CDR1 LNHDA and CDR2 SQIVND (reference sequence). V lost 1 base, J lost 13 bases, and 7 bases stayed unmatched. The CDR3 loop reads CASSIAERERQYF. CDR3 DNA sequence: TGTGCCAGTAGTATAGCGGAGCGGGAAAGGCAGTACTTC.

This chain uses TRBV28 with TRBJ2-5, with D possibly being TRBD1 (7 bases). CDR3 length: 16 residues. V lost 3 bases and J lost 4, with 18 bases in between. The germline CDR1 and CDR2 sequences are MDHEN and SYDVKM. CDR3 region: CASSFNSRGRRETQYF. CDR3 coding DNA: TGTGCCAGCAGTTTTAACTCCAGGGGGAGGCGAGAGACCCAGTACTTC.

V and J are TRBV29-1 and TRBJ2-7; D may be TRBD1 (6 bases). V lost 0 bases and J lost 6, with 12 bases in between. Germline V CDR1 and CDR2: SQVTM, ANQGSEA. The CDR3 is 13 residues long. The CDR3 DNA reads TGCAGCGTTGAAGAGGGGGCAGGGGTCGAGCAGTACTTC. Its protein product is CSVEEGAGVEQYF.

This chain uses TRBV28 with TRBJ2-3; 9 positions agree with TRBD2. With V trimmed by 6 bases and J by 1 base, 5 bases remained unmatched. Germline loops: CDR1 MDHEN, CDR2 SYDVKM. The CDR3 covers 15 residues. Here the CDR3 DNA reads TGTGCCAGCAGGGGAGCGGGAGGTGGCACAGATACGCAGTATTTT. It yields the protein CASRGAGGGTDTQYF. Full variable domain (rest looked up from reference TRBV28 and TRBJ2-3): DVKVTQSSRYLVKRTGEKVFLECVQDMDHENMFWYRQDPGLGLRLIYFSYDVKMKEKGDIPEGYSVSREKKERFSLILESASTNQTSMYLCASRGAGGGTDTQYFGPGTRLTVL.

The chain carries TRBV5-4 and TRBJ1-5; D is unresolved. Germline values: CDR1 SGHNT, CDR2 YYREEE (reference sequence). This CDR3 contains 12 residues. Between the trimmed V and J ends, which lost 2 bases and 3 bases, there was a span of 3 bases. CDR3 in amino acids: CASSFPNQPQHF. The CDR3 nucleotides read TGTGCCAGCAGCTTTCCCAATCAGCCCCAGCATTTT.

J is TRBJ1-2 and V is TRBV10-3; D perhaps matches TRBD1 (5 bases). Trimming cost V 3 bases and J 1 base, with 12 bases left between them. The germline gives CDR1 ENHRY, CDR2 SYGVKD. The CDR3 runs 15 residues. The CDR3 DNA reads as TGTGCCATCAGTGAAGGAAGAGGGGATAACTATGGCTACACCTTC. This gives the protein CAISEGRGDNYGYTF.

V usage is TRBV5-6 and J usage is TRBJ1-2; D unclear. This CDR3 region has 14 residues. The germline gives CDR1 SGHDT, CDR2 YYEEEE. V lost 0 bases to trimming and J lost 7 bases, with 13 bases between them. The CDR3 coding sequence is TGTGCCAGCAGCTTGGGCCCGTGTTGTAGTGGCTACACCTTC. Its protein product is CASSLGPCCSGYTF. The complete variable domain, with remaining parts taken from reference TRBV5-6 and TRBJ1-2, reads DAGVTQSPTHLIKTRGQQVTLRCSPKSGHDTVSWYQQALGQGPQFIFQYYEEEERQRGNFPDRFSGHQFPNYSSELNVNALLLGDSALYLCASSLGPCCSGYTFGSGTRLTVV.

As concerns this clone: In this CDR3 the conserved last residue, phenylalanine or tryptophan, is missing, so a read error is likely. No DNA is shown, since the ends of the CDR3 on it are uncertain; the CDR3 is the one TCRdb lists. The chain recombines TRBV25-1 with TRBJ2-7; the D call TRBD2 from the table was never checked on the DNA. Germline V gene data show CDR1 as MGHDK and CDR2 as SYGVNS. The CDR3 numbers 9 amino acids, ends counted. This chain's CDR3 is CASTRVHCL.

V is TRBV5-4 and J is TRBJ2-1; the match to TRBD2 covers 12 bases. Germline trimming cut 4 bases from V and 9 bases from J; bases unmatched to any gene: 11. The germline V gene has CDR1 SGHNT and CDR2 YYREEE (reference sequence). The CDR3 runs to 16 residues. CDR3 nucleotide sequence: TGTGCCAGCAGCATCCTAGCGGGAGGGGGCTCCGGTGAGCAGTTCTTC. Its translation is CASSILAGGGSGEQFF.

This clone was seen only a few times. The V and J genes are TRBV15 and TRBJ2-5; the match to TRBD1 covers 8 bases. The trim removed 1 base at V and 5 bases at J, leaving 3 bases unmatched. CDR1 is LNHNV and CDR2 is YYDKDF in the germline V gene (reference sequence). The CDR3 length is 14 residues. The chain's CDR3 is CATSRGQGSETQYF. The CDR3 nucleotides read TGTGCCACCAGCAGAGGACAGGGGTCGGAGACCCAGTACTTC.

This chain joins TRBV2 and TRBJ1-4; 8 bases map to TRBD1. The germline V gene has CDR1 SNHLY and CDR2 FYNNEI. After removal of 7 bases from V and 8 bases from J, the junction contained 6 bases not matched to a gene. CDR3 length: 13 residues. The CDR3 sequence: CASIRQGYEKLFF. As DNA, the CDR3 is TGTGCCAGCATTCGACAGGGGTACGAAAAACTGTTTTTT.

In the case of this clone: A far larger clone is one nucleotide away, so this likely arose from a read error. Distinct nucleotide sequences in the sample also encode this CDR3. This chain connects TRBV10-3 to TRBJ1-1; 8 bases match TRBD1. Germline lookup yields CDR1 ENHRY and CDR2 SYGVKD. This CDR3 comprises 13 residues. The V segment lost 9 bases and the J segment 5 bases; nucleotides outside the gene matches: 8. The CDR3 DNA reads as TGTGCCATAAGACAGGGGTTGGAAACTGAAGCTTTCTTT. Protein: CAIRQGLETEAFF.

V usage is TRBV28 and J usage is TRBJ2-3, with D perhaps matching TRBD2 (5 bases). Germline-derived CDR1 and CDR2 are MDHEN and SYDVKM. V was pared by 5 bases and J by 8 bases, with 17 bases between. This CDR3 has 14 amino acids. CDR3 protein: CASSPTRLGATQYF. The CDR3 bases are TGTGCCAGCAGTCCTACTAGATTAGGTGCTACGCAGTATTTT.

The chain uses TRBV6-1 and TRBJ2-5; the D gene is possibly TRBD2 (5 bases). The last part of the DNA fits TRBJ2-7 better; the J call may be wrong. The CDR3 length is 13 residues. Germline lookup yields CDR1 MNHNS and CDR2 SASEGT. This CDR3 is CATQNRGIYEQYF. The CDR3 coding sequence is TGTGCCACCCAGAACCGGGGTATCTACGAGCAGTACTTC.

Notes on this clone: With a far larger clone one base away, a read error is the likely cause. The chain has TRBV30 and TRBJ1-4, with D uncertain. Germline-derived CDR1 and CDR2 are GTSNPN and SVGIG (reference sequence). The CDR3 has 16 amino acids. Between the trimmed V and J ends, which lost 0 bases and 0 bases, there was a span of 11 bases. The CDR3 region is CAWSVAAHTTNEKLFF. The DNA for the CDR3 is TGTGCCTGGAGTGTAGCTGCCCACACAACTAATGAAAAACTGTTTTTT.

This clone was observed a handful of times. This chain uses TRBV30 with TRBJ1-2, with 8 bases that match TRBD1. Germline values: CDR1 GTSNPN, CDR2 SVGIG (reference sequence). The CDR3 is made up of 13 amino acids. J lost 8 bases, V lost 1 base, and 6 bases had no gene match. This CDR3 reads CAWSALQGGGYTF. The CDR3 coding sequence is TGTGCCTGGAGTGCCCTACAGGGGGGAGGCTACACCTTC.

The genes are TRBV30 and TRBJ2-1; D remains ambiguous. CDR1 and CDR2 (germline): GTSNPN, SVGIG (reference sequence). V was clipped by 0 bases and J by 6 bases, with 9 bases between them. The CDR3 totals 13 residues. The CDR3 DNA is TGTGCCTGGAGTGTACTAAGCAGCAATGAGCAGTTCTTC. Protein product: CAWSVLSSNEQFF.

With regard to this clone: Germline is not matched at one junction end, which may reflect a read error. The chain carries TRBV18 and TRBJ1-1, with D unclear. Germline V gene data show CDR1 as KGHSH and CDR2 as LQKENI. The CDR3 sequence is 12 residues long. CDR3 region: CASSGPGLAAFF. The DNA of the CDR3 is TGCGCCAGCTCCGGGCCGGGGTTAGCTGCTTTCTTT.

This rearrangement joins TRBV7-8 to TRBJ2-7; D gene unclear. Germline lookup yields CDR1 SGHVS and CDR2 FQNEAQ. Trimming left V 2 bases short and J 2 bases short, with 10 bases between. The CDR3 runs 14 residues. CDR3 in amino acids: CASSLSRRPYEQYF. The CDR3, as DNA: TGTGCCAGCAGCTTATCGCGACGGCCCTACGAGCAGTACTTC.

This clone occurred once. A far larger clone is a single base away, which makes a read error likely. Other DNA sequences of this sample code for an identical CDR3. The V call is TRBV29-1, the J call TRBJ1-1, with D hard to call. The CDR3 contains 12 residues. CDR1 and CDR2 from the germline V gene are SQVTM and ANQGSEA. The CDR3 sequence is CSVGFGRTEASF. For the CDR3, the DNA is TGCAGCGTTGGTTTCGGCCGCACTGAAGCTTCCTTT.

The V call is TRBV9, the J call TRBJ2-1, with 8 positions matching TRBD2. The CDR3 sequence is 15 residues long. V shed 1 base and J 6 bases; nucleotides not matched to a gene: 6. Germline assignment: CDR1 SGDLS and CDR2 YYNGEE. The chain's CDR3 is CASSVSGSLANEQFF. CDR3 sequence (DNA): TGTGCCAGCAGCGTAAGCGGGAGTTTAGCCAATGAGCAGTTCTTC.

With regard to this clone: At one boundary the junction diverges from the germline segment, which might be a read error. The gene calls are TRBV7-7 and TRBJ2-3; D not resolved. Germline CDR1 reads SSHAT; CDR2 reads FNYEAQ (reference sequence). The CDR3 extends over 13 amino acids. In nucleotides, the CDR3 is TGTGCTAGCAGCCCGGCGACCTCAGATACGCAGTATTTT. Residues: CASSPATSDTQYF.